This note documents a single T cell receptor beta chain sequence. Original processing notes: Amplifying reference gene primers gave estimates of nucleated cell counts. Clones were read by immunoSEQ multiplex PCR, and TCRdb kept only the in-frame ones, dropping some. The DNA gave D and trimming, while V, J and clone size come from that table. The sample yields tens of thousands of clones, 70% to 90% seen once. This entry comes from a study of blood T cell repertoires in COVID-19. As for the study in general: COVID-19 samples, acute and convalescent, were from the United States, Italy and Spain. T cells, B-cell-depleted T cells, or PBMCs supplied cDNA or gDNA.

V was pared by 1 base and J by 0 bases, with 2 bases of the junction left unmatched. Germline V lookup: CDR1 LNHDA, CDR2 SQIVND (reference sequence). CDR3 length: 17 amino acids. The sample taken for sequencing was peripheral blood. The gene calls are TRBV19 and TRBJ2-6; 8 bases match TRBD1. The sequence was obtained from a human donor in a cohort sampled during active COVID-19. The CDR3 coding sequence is TGTGCCAGTAGTATAGGGACAGGGAGCTCTGGGGCCAACGTCCTGACTTTC. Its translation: CASSIGTGSSGANVLTF.